This T cell receptor beta chain came from a study of human T cells and chemical hapten exposure. On the study more broadly: Weekly administration of diphenylcyclopropenone to the scalp of patients continued throughout the roughly 22-week study.

Regarding time point: patch test 2, 6 weeks after DPC sensitization. As for treatment: therapeutic diphenylcyclopropenone sensitization with weekly scalp DPC. This clonotype was picked up many times. TCRdb redid the calling of the RACE reads with MiXCR, one entry per CDR3 protein. The sample comprises some 70,000 distinct CDR3 sequences, 9% to 12% of which are singletons, and about 6.9% rests with the top ten. Germline CDR1 is PRHDT and CDR2 is FYEKMQ (reference sequence). This CDR3 has 15 residues. The ends were cut back, 5 bases at V and 8 bases at J, with 18 bases in the middle. This sequence originates from a woman aged 45-65 years with alopecia areata. Some clones in this sample may be carry-over from other donors' samples. This chain connects TRBV13 to TRBJ2-2; D not certain. The specimen was whole blood, collected in connection with sensitization to the hapten diphenylcyclopropenone (DPC). This chain's CDR3 is CASSLRSPLSGELFF. Written as DNA, the CDR3 is TGTGCCAGCAGCCTGCGGTCTCCGCTAAGTGGGGAGCTGTTTTTT.